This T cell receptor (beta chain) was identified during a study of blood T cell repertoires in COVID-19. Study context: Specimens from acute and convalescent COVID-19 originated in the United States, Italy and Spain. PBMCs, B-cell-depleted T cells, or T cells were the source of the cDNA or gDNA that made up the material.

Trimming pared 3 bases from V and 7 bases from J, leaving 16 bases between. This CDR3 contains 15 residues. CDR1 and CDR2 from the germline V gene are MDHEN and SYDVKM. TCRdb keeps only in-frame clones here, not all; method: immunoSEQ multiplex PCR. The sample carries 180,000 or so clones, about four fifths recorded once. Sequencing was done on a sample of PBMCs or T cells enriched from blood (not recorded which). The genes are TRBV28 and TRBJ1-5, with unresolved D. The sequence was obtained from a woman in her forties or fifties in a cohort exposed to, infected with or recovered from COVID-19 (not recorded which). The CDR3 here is CASSFLIEGEQPQHF. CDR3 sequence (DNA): TGTGCCAGCAGTTTTTTGATCGAGGGAGAACAGCCCCAGCATTTT. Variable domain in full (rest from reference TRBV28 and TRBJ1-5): DVKVTQSSRYLVKRTGEKVFLECVQDMDHENMFWYRQDPGLGLRLIYFSYDVKMKEKGDIPEGYSVSREKKERFSLILESASTNQTSMYLCASSFLIEGEQPQHFGDGTRLSIL.